The clone carrying this TCR beta chain turned up a few times. Its antigen remains unidentified. The data originate from a study of cytotoxic CD8 clonotypes in ibrutinib-treated CLL. Study details: The group held some 11 relapsed/refractory and about 15 treatment-naive patients, with roughly 17 IGHV unmutated. The study, taken as a whole, reports: While tracking circulating CD8+ T-cell counts, baseline clonality exceeded that of age-matched healthy donors.

With sequencing, the targeted depth ranged from 1 in 200,000 to 1 in 1 million T cells. Clones were sequenced by immunoSEQ multiplex PCR, and TCRdb holds only the in-frame ones, with some missing. This repertoire shows a few hundred thousand clones, roughly 70% found once; its top ten account for approximately 15%. Germline assignment: CDR1 GTSNPN and CDR2 SVGIG (reference sequence). The CDR3 sequence is 12 residues long. The V end was cut by 5 bases, the J end by 0 bases, with 8 bases between. Sequencing was performed on PBMCs, taken after 24 months of ibrutinib treatment. The chain has TRBV30 and TRBJ2-7, with D hard to call. The source is a human donor with chronic lymphocytic leukemia. CDR3 amino acids: CAWAESSYEQYF. In DNA form, the CDR3 reads TGTGCCTGGGCGGAGAGCTCCTACGAGCAGTACTTC.